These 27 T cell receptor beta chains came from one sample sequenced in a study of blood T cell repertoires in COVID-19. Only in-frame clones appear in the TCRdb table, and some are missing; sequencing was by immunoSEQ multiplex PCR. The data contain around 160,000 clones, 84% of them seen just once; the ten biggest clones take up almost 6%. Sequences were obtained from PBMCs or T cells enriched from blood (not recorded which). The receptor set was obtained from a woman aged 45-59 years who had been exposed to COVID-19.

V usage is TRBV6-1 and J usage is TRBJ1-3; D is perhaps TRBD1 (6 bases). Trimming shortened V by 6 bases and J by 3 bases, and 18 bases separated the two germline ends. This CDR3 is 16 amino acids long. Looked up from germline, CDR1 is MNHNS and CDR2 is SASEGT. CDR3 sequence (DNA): TGTGCCAGCAGGGAACAGGGAGGAATTGGTGGAAACACCATATATTTT. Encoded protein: CASREQGGIGGNTIYF.

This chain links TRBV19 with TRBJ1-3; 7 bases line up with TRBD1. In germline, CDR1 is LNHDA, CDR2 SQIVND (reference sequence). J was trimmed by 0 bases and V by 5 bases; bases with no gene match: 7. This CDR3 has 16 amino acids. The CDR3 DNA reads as TGTGCCAGTAGTTCCCGGACAGGTTTCTCTGGAAACACCATATATTTT. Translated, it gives CASSSRTGFSGNTIYF.

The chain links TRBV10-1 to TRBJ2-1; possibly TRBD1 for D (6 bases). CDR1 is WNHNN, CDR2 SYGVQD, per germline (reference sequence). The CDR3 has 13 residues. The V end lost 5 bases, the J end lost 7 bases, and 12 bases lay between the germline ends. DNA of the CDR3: TGCGCCAGCAGTAATCTCCAGGGGAATGAGCAGTTCTTC. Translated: CASSNLQGNEQFF.

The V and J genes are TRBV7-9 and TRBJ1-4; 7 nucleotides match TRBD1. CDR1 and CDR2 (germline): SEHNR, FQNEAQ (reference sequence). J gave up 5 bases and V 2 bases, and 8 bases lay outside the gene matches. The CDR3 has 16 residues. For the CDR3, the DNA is TGTGCCAGCAGCTTAAGAGGGGGCGCGGAGAATGAAAAACTGTTTTTT. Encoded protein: CASSLRGGAENEKLFF.

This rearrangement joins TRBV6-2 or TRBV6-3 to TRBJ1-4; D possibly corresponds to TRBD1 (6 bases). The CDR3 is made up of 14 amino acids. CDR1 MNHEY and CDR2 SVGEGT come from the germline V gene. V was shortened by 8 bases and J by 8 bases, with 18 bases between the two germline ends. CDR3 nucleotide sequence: TGTGCCAGCCGCCCGGACAGCCTAAAGGAAAAACTGTTTTTT. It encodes CASRPDSLKEKLFF.

DNA for the CDR3: TGTGCCAGCAGCTTAGAGGCGGTCTATGGCTACACCTTC. Protein sequence: CASSLEAVYGYTF. The chain links TRBV7-2 to TRBJ1-2; D is undetermined. V lost 1 base and J lost 4, with 7 bases in between. Germline values: CDR1 SGHTA, CDR2 FQGNSA. The CDR3 contains 13 residues.

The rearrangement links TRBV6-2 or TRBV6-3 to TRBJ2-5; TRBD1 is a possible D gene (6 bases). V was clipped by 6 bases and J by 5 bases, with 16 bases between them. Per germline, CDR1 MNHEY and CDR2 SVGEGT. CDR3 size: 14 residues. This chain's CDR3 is CASSRTQGKETQYF. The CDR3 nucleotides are TGTGCCAGCAGCCGCACCCAGGGGAAGGAGACCCAGTACTTC.

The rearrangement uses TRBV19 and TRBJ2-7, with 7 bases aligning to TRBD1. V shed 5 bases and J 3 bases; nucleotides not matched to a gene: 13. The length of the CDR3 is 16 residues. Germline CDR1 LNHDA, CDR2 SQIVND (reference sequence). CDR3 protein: CASSRNVRGFVYEQYF. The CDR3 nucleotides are TGTGCCAGTAGTCGGAATGTCAGGGGGTTCGTCTACGAGCAGTACTTC. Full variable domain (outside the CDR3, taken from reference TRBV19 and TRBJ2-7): DGGITQSPKYLFRKEGQNVTLSCEQNLNHDAMYWYRQDPGQGLRLIYYSQIVNDFQKGDIAEGYSVSREKKESFPLTVTSAQKNPTAFYLCASSRNVRGFVYEQYFGPGTRLTVT.

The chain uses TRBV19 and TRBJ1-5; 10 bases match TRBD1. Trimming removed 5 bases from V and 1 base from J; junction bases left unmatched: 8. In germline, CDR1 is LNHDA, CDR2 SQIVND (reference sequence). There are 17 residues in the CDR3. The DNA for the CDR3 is TGTGCCAGTAGTCCTCGGACAGGGGGTATGAGCAATCAGCCCCAGCATTTT. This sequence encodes CASSPRTGGMSNQPQHF.

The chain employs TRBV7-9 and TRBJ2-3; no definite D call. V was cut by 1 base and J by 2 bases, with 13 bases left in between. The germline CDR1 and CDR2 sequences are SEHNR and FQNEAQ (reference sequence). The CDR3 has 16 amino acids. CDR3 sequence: CASSLGRILDTDTQYF. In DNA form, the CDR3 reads TGTGCCAGCAGCTTAGGCAGGATATTGGACACAGATACGCAGTATTTT. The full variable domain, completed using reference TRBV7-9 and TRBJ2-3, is DTGVSQNPRHKITKRGQNVTFRCDPISEHNRLYWYRQTLGQGPEFLTYFQNEAQLEKSRLLSDRFSAERPKGSFSTLEIQRTEQGDSAMYLCASSLGRILDTDTQYFGPGTRLTVL.

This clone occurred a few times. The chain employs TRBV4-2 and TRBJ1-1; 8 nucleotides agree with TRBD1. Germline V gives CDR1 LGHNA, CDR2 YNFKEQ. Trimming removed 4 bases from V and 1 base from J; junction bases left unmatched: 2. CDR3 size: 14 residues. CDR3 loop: CASSRDRRNTEAFF. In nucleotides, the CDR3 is TGTGCCAGCAGCCGGGACAGGAGGAACACTGAAGCTTTCTTT.

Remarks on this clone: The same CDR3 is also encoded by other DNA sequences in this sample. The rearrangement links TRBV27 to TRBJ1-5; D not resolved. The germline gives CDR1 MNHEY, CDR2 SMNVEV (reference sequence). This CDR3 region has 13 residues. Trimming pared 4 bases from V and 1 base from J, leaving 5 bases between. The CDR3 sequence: CASSSRSNQPQHF. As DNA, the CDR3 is TGTGCCAGCAGTTCGCGAAGCAATCAGCCCCAGCATTTT.

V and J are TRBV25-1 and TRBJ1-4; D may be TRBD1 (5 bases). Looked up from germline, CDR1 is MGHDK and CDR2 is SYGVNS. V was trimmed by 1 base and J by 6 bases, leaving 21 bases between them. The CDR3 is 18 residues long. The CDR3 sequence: CASSESLHGGGWDEKLFF. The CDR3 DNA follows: TGTGCCAGCAGTGAATCCCTACACGGGGGAGGATGGGATGAAAAACTGTTTTTT.

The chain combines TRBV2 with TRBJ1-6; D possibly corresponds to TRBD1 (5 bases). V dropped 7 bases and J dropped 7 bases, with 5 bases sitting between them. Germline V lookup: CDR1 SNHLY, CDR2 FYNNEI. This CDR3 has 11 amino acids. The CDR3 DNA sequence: TGTGCCAGCAAGGGGAATTCACCCCTCCACTTT. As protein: CASKGNSPLHF.

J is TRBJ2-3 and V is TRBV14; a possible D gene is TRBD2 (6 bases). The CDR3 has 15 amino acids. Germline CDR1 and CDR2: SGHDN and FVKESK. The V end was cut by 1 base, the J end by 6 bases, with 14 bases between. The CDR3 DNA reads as TGTGCCAGCAGCCAAGTCCGGGCCCGGGAGGATACGCAGTATTTT. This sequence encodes CASSQVRAREDTQYF.

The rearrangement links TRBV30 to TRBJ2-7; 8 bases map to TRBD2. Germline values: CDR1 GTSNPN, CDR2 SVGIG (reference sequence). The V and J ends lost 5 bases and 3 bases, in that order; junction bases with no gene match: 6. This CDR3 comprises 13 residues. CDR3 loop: CAWLPGLGYEQYF. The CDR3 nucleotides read TGTGCCTGGCTCCCGGGACTAGGCTACGAGCAGTACTTC.

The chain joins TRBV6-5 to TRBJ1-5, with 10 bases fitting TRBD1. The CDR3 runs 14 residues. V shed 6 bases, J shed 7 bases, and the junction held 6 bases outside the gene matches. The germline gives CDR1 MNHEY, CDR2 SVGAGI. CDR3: CASSGQGEVQPQHF. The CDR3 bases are TGTGCCAGCAGCGGACAGGGGGAGGTGCAGCCCCAGCATTTT.

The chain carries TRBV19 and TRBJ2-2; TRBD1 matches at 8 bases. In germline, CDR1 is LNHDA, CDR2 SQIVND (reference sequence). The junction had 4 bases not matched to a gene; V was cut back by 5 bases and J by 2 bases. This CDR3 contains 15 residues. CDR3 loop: CASSQTGVNTGELFF. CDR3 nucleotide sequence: TGTGCCAGTAGTCAGACAGGGGTAAACACCGGGGAGCTGTTTTTT.

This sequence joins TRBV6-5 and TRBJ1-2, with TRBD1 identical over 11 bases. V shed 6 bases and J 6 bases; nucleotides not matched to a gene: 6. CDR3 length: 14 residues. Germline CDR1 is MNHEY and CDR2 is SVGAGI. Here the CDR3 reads CASRYPGQGDGYTF. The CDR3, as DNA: TGTGCCAGCAGATACCCGGGACAGGGGGATGGCTACACCTTC.

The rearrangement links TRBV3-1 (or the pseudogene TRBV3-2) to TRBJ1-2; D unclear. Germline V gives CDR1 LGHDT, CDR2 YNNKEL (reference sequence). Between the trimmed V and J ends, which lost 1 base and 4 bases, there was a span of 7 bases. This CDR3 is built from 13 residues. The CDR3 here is CASSQAVSYGYTF. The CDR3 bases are TGTGCCAGCAGCCAAGCTGTGAGCTATGGCTACACCTTC.

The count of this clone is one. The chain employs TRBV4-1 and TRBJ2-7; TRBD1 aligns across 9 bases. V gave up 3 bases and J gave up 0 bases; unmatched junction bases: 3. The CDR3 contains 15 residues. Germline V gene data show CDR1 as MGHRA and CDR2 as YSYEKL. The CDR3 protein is CASSHWTGVSYEQYF. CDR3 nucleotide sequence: TGCGCCAGCAGCCACTGGACAGGGGTCTCCTACGAGCAGTACTTC.

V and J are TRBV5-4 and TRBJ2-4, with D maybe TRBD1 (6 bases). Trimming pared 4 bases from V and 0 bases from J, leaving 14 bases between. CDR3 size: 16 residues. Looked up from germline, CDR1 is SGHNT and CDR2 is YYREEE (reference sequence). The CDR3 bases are TGTGCCAGCAGCGTAGGACAGATTCTAGCCAAAAACATTCAGTACTTC. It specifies CASSVGQILAKNIQYF.

CDR3 nucleotide sequence: TGTGCCAGCAGCGTACTCCCAGGGGATCCTAACTATGGCTACACCTTC. Protein product: CASSVLPGDPNYGYTF. V is TRBV9 and J is TRBJ1-2; D is perhaps TRBD1 (6 bases). Deletions cut 1 base from V and 0 bases from J, with 13 bases between. The CDR3 is made up of 16 amino acids. CDR1 is SGDLS and CDR2 is YYNGEE in the germline V gene.

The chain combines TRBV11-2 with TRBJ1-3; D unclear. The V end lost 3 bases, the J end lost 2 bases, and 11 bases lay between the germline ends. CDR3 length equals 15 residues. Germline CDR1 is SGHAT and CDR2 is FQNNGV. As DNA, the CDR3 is TGTGCCAGCAGCTTGATAGGGAGGCCTGGAAACACCATATATTTT. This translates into CASSLIGRPGNTIYF.

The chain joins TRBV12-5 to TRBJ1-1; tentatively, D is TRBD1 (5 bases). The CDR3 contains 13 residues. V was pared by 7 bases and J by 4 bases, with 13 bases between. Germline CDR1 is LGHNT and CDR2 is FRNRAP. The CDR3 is CASALDSRTEAFF. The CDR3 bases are TGTGCTAGTGCCCTAGACAGCCGCACTGAAGCTTTCTTT.

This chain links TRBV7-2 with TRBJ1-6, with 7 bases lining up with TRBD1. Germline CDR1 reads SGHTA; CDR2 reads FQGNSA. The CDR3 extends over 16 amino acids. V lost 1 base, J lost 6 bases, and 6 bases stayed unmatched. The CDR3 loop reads CASSLVKTGPNSPLHF. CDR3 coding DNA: TGTGCCAGCAGCTTAGTTAAGACAGGGCCTAATTCACCCCTCCACTTT.

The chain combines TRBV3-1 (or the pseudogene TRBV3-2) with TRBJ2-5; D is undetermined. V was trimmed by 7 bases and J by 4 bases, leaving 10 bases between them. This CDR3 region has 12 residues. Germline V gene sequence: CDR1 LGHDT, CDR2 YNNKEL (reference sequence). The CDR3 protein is CASNPKSETQYF. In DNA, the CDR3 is TGTGCCAGCAACCCTAAATCAGAGACCCAGTACTTC.